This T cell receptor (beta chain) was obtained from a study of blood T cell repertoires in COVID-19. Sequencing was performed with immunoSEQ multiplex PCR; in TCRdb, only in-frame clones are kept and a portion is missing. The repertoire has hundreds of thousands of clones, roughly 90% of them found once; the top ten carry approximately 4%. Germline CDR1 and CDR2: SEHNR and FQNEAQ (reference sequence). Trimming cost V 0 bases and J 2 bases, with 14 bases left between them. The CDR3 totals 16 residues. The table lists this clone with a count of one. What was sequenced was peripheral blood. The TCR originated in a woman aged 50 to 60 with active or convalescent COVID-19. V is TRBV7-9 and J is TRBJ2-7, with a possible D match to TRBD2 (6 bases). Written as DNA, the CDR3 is TGTGCCAGCAGCTTAGCGCGGGAAACCTTCGCCTACGAGCAGTACTTC. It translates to CASSLARETFAYEQYF. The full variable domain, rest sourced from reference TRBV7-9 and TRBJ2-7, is DTGVSQNPRHKITKRGQNVTFRCDPISEHNRLYWYRQTLGQGPEFLTYFQNEAQLEKSRLLSDRFSAERPKGSFSTLEIQRTEQGDSAMYLCASSLARETFAYEQYFGPGTRLTVT.